This TCR beta chain was recovered during a study of blood T cell repertoires in COVID-19. Study background: Specimens from acute and convalescent COVID-19 originated in the United States, Italy and Spain. Nucleic acid was either cDNA or gDNA, and it came from T cells, B-cell-depleted T cells, or PBMCs.

Ages ranged from roughly 18 to 100 years, with residence in more than 20 US areas. Method: immunoSEQ multiplex PCR; TCRdb's copy keeps in-frame clones and lacks some. The sample contains roughly 400,000 clones, around nine tenths of which appear only once. Sequencing input: PBMCs or T cells enriched from blood (not recorded which). The origin of this receptor is a woman between 25 and 40 years old who had recovered from COVID-19.

The CDR3 DNA is TGCGCCAGCAGCCCGCAACTATCCACAGATACGCAGTATTTT. Translating it yields CASSPQLSTDTQYF. The gene calls are TRBV5-1 and TRBJ2-3; D unclear. The germline CDR1 and CDR2 sequences are SGHRS and YFSETQ. The CDR3 runs to 14 residues. V lost 4 bases to trimming and J lost 2 bases, with 11 bases between them.